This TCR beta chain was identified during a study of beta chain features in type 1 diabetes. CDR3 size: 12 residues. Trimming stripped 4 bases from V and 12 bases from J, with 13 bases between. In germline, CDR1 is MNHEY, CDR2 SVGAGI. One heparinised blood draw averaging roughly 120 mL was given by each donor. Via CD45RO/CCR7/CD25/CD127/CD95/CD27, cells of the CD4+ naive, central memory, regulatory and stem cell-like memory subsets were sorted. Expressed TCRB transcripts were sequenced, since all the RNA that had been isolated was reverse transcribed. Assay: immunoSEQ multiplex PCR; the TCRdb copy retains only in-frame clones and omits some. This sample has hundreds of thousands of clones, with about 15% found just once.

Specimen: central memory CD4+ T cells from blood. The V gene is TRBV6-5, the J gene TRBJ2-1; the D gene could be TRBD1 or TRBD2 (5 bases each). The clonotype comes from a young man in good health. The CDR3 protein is CASSSPGTGQFF. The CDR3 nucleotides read TGTGCCAGCAGTTCCCCAGGGACGGGGCAGTTCTTC.